The 18 T cell receptor beta chains below all came from one sample that was sequenced in a study of control samples from healthy donors and cancer patients. Measured with immunoSEQ multiplex PCR; TCRdb has only the in-frame clones, and not every one. The data contain around 90,000 clones, over 65% of them singletons. The specimen was blood. These receptor sequences come from a woman aged 40-49 years in good health.

The J gene is TRBJ1-1, the V gene TRBV27; D ambiguous. V was trimmed by 4 bases and J by 4 bases, leaving 13 bases between them. Germline V gene lookup returns CDR1 MNHEY and CDR2 SMNVEV (reference sequence). The CDR3 covers 14 residues. CDR3 in DNA: TGTGCCAGCAGTTCTTACAGTATCGTCACTGAAGCTTTCTTT. Its translation is CASSSYSIVTEAFF.

This clone has more than one count but fewer than ten. The chain joins TRBV5-6 to TRBJ2-1; D is perhaps TRBD2 (6 bases). CDR1 SGHDT and CDR2 YYEEEE come from the germline V gene. This CDR3 is 13 amino acids long. V was clipped by 3 bases and J by 5 bases, with 9 bases between them. The CDR3 DNA reads TGTGCCAGCAGCTCGGGGGTCCACAATGAGCAGTTCTTC. Its protein is CASSSGVHNEQFF.

The chain recombines TRBV3-1 (or the pseudogene TRBV3-2) with TRBJ1-3; possibly TRBD1 for D (5 bases). Germline CDR1 LGHDT, CDR2 YNNKEL (reference sequence). The CDR3 covers 16 residues. V was pared by 7 bases and J by 4 bases, with 20 bases between. CDR3 amino acids: CASTRQGPWGGNTIYF. CDR3 in DNA: TGTGCCAGCACTCGCCAGGGCCCATGGGGGGGAAACACCATATATTTT.

This chain joins TRBV6-5 and TRBJ1-1; unclear D gene. Germline V gene lookup returns CDR1 MNHEY and CDR2 SVGAGI. The CDR3 contains 14 residues. V was trimmed by 1 base and J by 3 bases, leaving 9 bases between them. In DNA form, the CDR3 reads TGTGCCAGCAGTTACTATCGGGCGGACACTGAAGCTTTCTTT. Amino acid sequence: CASSYYRADTEAFF.

The V gene is TRBV7-2, the J gene TRBJ2-3, with D maybe TRBD2 (7 bases). V shed 5 bases and J shed 0 bases, with 15 bases lying between them. The CDR3 contains 16 residues. The germline gives CDR1 SGHTA, CDR2 FQGNSA. Here the CDR3 DNA reads TGTGCCAGCAGCCCCCGAGGGGGGGCTAGCACAGATACGCAGTATTTT. Its translation: CASSPRGGASTDTQYF.

The chain carries TRBV7-8 and TRBJ1-1; D is uncertain. Germline loops: CDR1 SGHVS, CDR2 FQNEAQ. Between the trimmed V and J ends, which lost 4 bases and 0 bases, there was a span of 6 bases. This CDR3 spans 13 amino acids. The CDR3: CASSSELNTEAFF. The DNA for the CDR3 is TGTGCCAGCAGCTCCGAACTGAACACTGAAGCTTTCTTT.

The V gene is TRBV30, the J gene TRBJ1-4, with TRBD1 as a possible D gene (5 bases). The length of the CDR3 is 15 residues. V shed 0 bases and J shed 5 bases, with 13 bases lying between them. The germline V gene encodes CDR1 GTSNPN and CDR2 SVGIG (reference sequence). CDR3 nucleotides: TGTGCCTGGAGTGTACGGGACGTAGGAAATGAAAAACTGTTTTTT. It codes for CAWSVRDVGNEKLFF.

The genes are TRBV5-1 and TRBJ1-2; 7 nucleotides align to TRBD1. The V and J ends lost 3 bases and 8 bases, in that order; junction bases with no gene match: 7. The CDR3 contains 13 residues. Looked up from germline, CDR1 is SGHRS and CDR2 is YFSETQ. CDR3 sequence reads: CASSYDRAGGYTF. CDR3 sequence (DNA): TGCGCCAGCAGCTATGACAGGGCTGGAGGCTACACCTTC.

V usage is TRBV6-4 and J usage is TRBJ2-3, with D possibly being TRBD1 (5 bases). CDR1 is MRHNA, CDR2 SNTAGT, per germline. CDR3 length: 15 amino acids. V lost 3 bases and J 2 bases, leaving 12 bases between the germline ends. The CDR3 is CASSEGKGATDTQYF. For the CDR3, the DNA is TGTGCCAGCAGTGAAGGGAAAGGGGCCACAGATACGCAGTATTTT.

The chain has TRBV4-2 and TRBJ2-3; D is possibly TRBD2 (7 bases). Germline V CDR1 and CDR2: LGHNA, YNFKEQ. The CDR3 contains 17 residues. Trimming removed 2 bases at V and 3 bases at J, with 18 bases between. This CDR3 is CASSQSLGRGKTDTQYF. The CDR3 DNA reads TGTGCCAGCAGCCAATCCCTTGGGAGGGGGAAAACAGATACGCAGTATTTT.

The chain employs TRBV12-5 and TRBJ1-1; 9 bases fit TRBD1. V lost 2 bases and J lost 1; bases outside the gene matches: 8. Germline CDR1 LGHNT, CDR2 FRNRAP. The CDR3 runs 17 residues. The CDR3 DNA reads as TGTGCTAGTGGTTTGACCACAGGGGGCAGACGGAACACTGAAGCTTTCTTT. This translates into CASGLTTGGRRNTEAFF.

The V gene is TRBV9, the J gene TRBJ1-3, with unresolved D. In germline, CDR1 is SGDLS, CDR2 YYNGEE. Between the trimmed V and J ends, which lost 0 bases and 0 bases, there was a span of 10 bases. This CDR3 contains 16 residues. The CDR3 loop is CASSVEAASSGNTIYF. The CDR3, as DNA: TGTGCCAGCAGCGTAGAGGCGGCGAGCTCTGGAAACACCATATATTTT.

This chain connects TRBV6-5 to TRBJ2-3, with no clear D. The germline gives CDR1 MNHEY, CDR2 SVGAGI. Trimming left V 6 bases short and J 0 bases short, with 4 bases between. The CDR3 is 12 amino acids. The DNA for the CDR3 is TGTGCCAGCAGCGGGAGCACAGATACGCAGTATTTT. Translation gives CASSGSTDTQYF.

The DNA for the CDR3 is TGTGCCATTTGGGGGCGCGGGGGGCGTCAGCTCAATTCACCCCTCCACTTT. Its protein is CAIWGRGGRQLNSPLHF. This rearrangement joins TRBV5-4 to TRBJ1-6; a possible D gene is TRBD1 (6 bases). This CDR3 spans 17 amino acids. V was pared by 9 bases and J by 7 bases, with 26 bases between. CDR1 and CDR2 from the germline V gene are SGHNT and YYREEE (reference sequence).

The chain links TRBV3-1 (or the pseudogene TRBV3-2) to TRBJ2-4; D possibly corresponds to TRBD1 (6 bases). This CDR3 comprises 14 residues. Trimming left V 0 bases short and J 3 bases short, with 6 bases between. Germline V gene data show CDR1 as LGHDT and CDR2 as YNNKEL (reference sequence). The CDR3 DNA follows: TGTGCCAGCAGCCAAGAAGGGGGCAAAAACATTCAGTACTTC. Translation: CASSQEGGKNIQYF.

CDR3 loop: CASSYFRDRGNQPQHF. Written as DNA, the CDR3 is TGTGCCAGCAGTTACTTTCGGGACCGTGGAAATCAGCCCCAGCATTTT. The J gene is TRBJ1-5, the V gene TRBV6-2 or TRBV6-3; D is possibly TRBD1 (5 bases). Germline V gives CDR1 MNHEY, CDR2 SVGEGT. The CDR3 contains 16 residues. V was clipped by 1 base and J by 4 bases, with 14 bases between them.

This clone was observed a single time. V gene TRBV5-1 combines with J gene TRBJ2-2; 8 bases are a match to TRBD1. V lost 3 bases to trimming and J lost 5 bases; unmatched junction nucleotides: 12. Germline lookup yields CDR1 SGHRS and CDR2 YFSETQ. CDR3 length: 17 amino acids. The CDR3 DNA is TGCGCCAGCAGCTCCAGGGCGAGCCAGGGGGCGACCGGGGAGCTGTTTTTT. Translation gives CASSSRASQGATGELFF.

The V call is TRBV5-6, the J call TRBJ2-5; TRBD1 might be the D (5 bases). This CDR3 region has 15 residues. In germline, CDR1 is SGHDT, CDR2 YYEEEE. V was trimmed by 0 bases and J by 4 bases, leaving 13 bases between them. The CDR3 region has the DNA TGTGCCAGCAGCTTGGGTCCTCACGACAGAGAGACCCAGTACTTC. It codes for CASSLGPHDRETQYF.